The 27 T cell receptor beta chains in this list originate from one sample, sequenced in a study of cytomegalovirus exposure and HLA in healthy donors. Researchers ran the PCR with 60 Vbeta and 13 Jbeta primers. Libraries were prepared by immunoSEQ multiplex PCR; TCRdb keeps only in-frame clonotypes and omits some of them. The sample lists some 100,000 clones, over 60% seen once, with approximately 4.2% in the top ten. Source material: PBMCs. Source of these receptors: a woman aged 40-49 years in good health and CMV-seropositive.

The rearrangement joins TRBV29-1 to TRBJ2-3; 11 bases map to TRBD2. The germline CDR1 and CDR2 sequences are SQVTM and ANQGSEA. With V trimmed by 6 bases and J by 0 bases, 8 bases remained unmatched. The CDR3 spans 16 residues. The CDR3 nucleotides are TGCAGCGTGAGACCGGGACTAGCGGTGAGCACAGATACGCAGTATTTT. Its protein is CSVRPGLAVSTDTQYF.

V is TRBV13 and J is TRBJ2-1; TRBD2 is a possible D gene (5 bases). Germline V gene lookup returns CDR1 PRHDT and CDR2 FYEKMQ (reference sequence). There are 16 residues in the CDR3. The germline V and J ends were trimmed by 1 base and 5 bases, with 15 bases remaining between them. The CDR3 loop reads CASSLAPGRADNEQFF. In nucleotides, the CDR3 is TGTGCCAGCAGCTTAGCCCCGGGAAGAGCGGACAATGAGCAGTTCTTC.

As for this clone: At one end the junction does not follow the germline gene, possibly because of a read error. The V and J genes are TRBV7-9 and TRBJ2-3, with D perhaps TRBD2 (5 bases). The CDR3 covers 15 residues. Germline loops: CDR1 SEHNR, CDR2 FQNEAQ (reference sequence). The CDR3 spells CSSSLPAGLTDTQYF. The CDR3 nucleotides are TGTTCCAGCAGCTTACCCGCGGGCCTCACAGATACGCAGTATTTT.

The chain has TRBV7-2 and TRBJ2-3; 8 nucleotides line up with TRBD1. The V and J ends lost 3 bases and 6 bases, in that order; junction bases with no gene match: 8. Looked up from germline, CDR1 is SGHTA and CDR2 is FQGNSA. There are 15 residues in the CDR3. The CDR3: CASSFGQGGPDTQYF. The CDR3 DNA sequence: TGTGCCAGCAGCTTCGGACAGGGTGGTCCGGATACGCAGTATTTT.

The table lists this clone with a count of one. The rearrangement uses TRBV28 and TRBJ1-2; maybe TRBD1 (6 bases). This CDR3 has 13 residues. Germline V gene data show CDR1 as MDHEN and CDR2 as SYDVKM. V was cut by 6 bases and J by 5 bases, with 13 bases left in between. The CDR3 DNA follows: TGTGCCAGCAGCGGCAGGGGCAGTTATGGCTACACCTTC. Translating it yields CASSGRGSYGYTF.

The CDR3 nucleotides read TGTGCCAGCAGTCTAGAAGGGAGCGACTACAATGAGCAGTTCTTC. It is translated as CASSLEGSDYNEQFF. The V gene is TRBV11-2, the J gene TRBJ2-1; maybe TRBD2 (5 bases). Trimming removed 6 bases from V and 3 bases from J, with 15 bases in between. In germline, CDR1 is SGHAT, CDR2 FQNNGV. The CDR3 extends over 15 amino acids.

This chain joins TRBV2 and TRBJ2-7; a possible D gene is TRBD2 (5 bases). CDR3 size: 14 residues. Germline CDR1 and CDR2: SNHLY and FYNNEI. V lost 1 base and J 3 bases, leaving 10 bases between the germline ends. As DNA, the CDR3 is TGTGCCAGCAGTGAAGGGACTTCTTACTACGAGCAGTACTTC. This sequence encodes CASSEGTSYYEQYF. Full variable domain (rest looked up from reference TRBV2 and TRBJ2-7): EPEVTQTPSHQVTQMGQEVILRCVPISNHLYFYWYRQILGQKVEFLVSFYNNEISEKSEIFDDQFSVERPDGSNFTLKIRSTKLEDSAMYFCASSEGTSYYEQYFGPGTRLTVT.

The chain carries TRBV5-1 and TRBJ2-2; 8 bases are shared with TRBD1. The CDR3 extends over 14 amino acids. The V gene's germline CDR1 is SGHRS and CDR2 YFSETQ. V shed 4 bases and J 7 bases; nucleotides not matched to a gene: 6. The DNA for the CDR3 is TGCGCCAGCAGCGAGACAGGGGAAAACGGGGAGCTGTTTTTT. Protein: CASSETGENGELFF.

V gene TRBV29-1 combines with J gene TRBJ2-3, with 12 bases identical to TRBD2. CDR3 length equals 14 residues. Germline-derived CDR1 and CDR2 are SQVTM and ANQGSEA. The V gene end was trimmed by 6 bases and the J gene end by 6 bases; junction bases not matched to a gene: 7. CDR3 in amino acids: CSVALAGGTDTQYF. For the CDR3, the DNA is TGCAGCGTCGCGCTAGCGGGAGGGACGGATACGCAGTATTTT.

This rearrangement joins TRBV7-9 to TRBJ2-3; possibly TRBD2 for D (5 bases). Germline values: CDR1 SEHNR, CDR2 FQNEAQ (reference sequence). This CDR3 is 15 amino acids long. The germline V and J ends were trimmed by 7 bases and 2 bases, with 16 bases remaining between them. The CDR3 is CASKLGGLLTDTQYF. The CDR3 DNA reads as TGTGCCAGCAAGTTAGGCGGGCTCCTCACAGATACGCAGTATTTT.

This chain connects TRBV4-1 to TRBJ2-7; TRBD2 aligns across 7 bases. The ends lost 3 bases at V and 1 base at J; junction bases unmatched: 0. CDR1 and CDR2 (germline): MGHRA, YSYEKL. The CDR3 sequence is 13 residues long. In DNA, the CDR3 is TGCGCCAGCAGCCACGGGAGGTCCTACGAGCAGTACTTC. Its translation: CASSHGRSYEQYF.

The chain combines TRBV10-3 with TRBJ1-5, with a possible D match to TRBD1 (5 bases). The CDR3 has 14 residues. CDR1 and CDR2 (germline): ENHRY, SYGVKD. V was trimmed by 3 bases and J by 1 base, leaving 7 bases between them. The CDR3 DNA reads TGTGCCATCAGTGAAGGGGTGAGCAATCAGCCCCAGCATTTT. Translating it yields CAISEGVSNQPQHF.

V usage is TRBV7-8 and J usage is TRBJ1-3, with D hard to call. The CDR3 loop spans 14 amino acids. Germline loops: CDR1 SGHVS, CDR2 FQNEAQ. The germline V and J ends were trimmed by 6 bases and 5 bases, with 14 bases remaining between them. The CDR3 nucleotides are TGTGCCAGCAGTGTTTCTGAGGTTAGAAACACCATATATTTT. Translating it yields CASSVSEVRNTIYF.

The rearrangement links TRBV5-3 to TRBJ1-2; D is unresolved. TRBV5-3 is marked as an open reading frame, function uncertain. The CDR3 consists of 13 residues. V dropped 6 bases and J dropped 3 bases, with 12 bases sitting between them. The CDR3 region is CARTKSLYYGYTF. The DNA for the CDR3 is TGTGCCAGAACAAAGTCGCTATACTATGGCTACACCTTC.

The chain joins TRBV7-6 to TRBJ2-1; no clear D gene. Trimming left V 3 bases short and J 5 bases short, with 5 bases between. CDR1 and CDR2 from the germline V gene are SGHVS and FNYEAQ. The CDR3 consists of 12 residues. CDR3 sequence reads: CASSFQNNEQFF. CDR3 sequence (DNA): TGTGCCAGCAGCTTCCAAAACAATGAGCAGTTCTTC. The full variable domain, rest sourced from reference TRBV7-6 and TRBJ2-1, is GAGVSQSPRYKVTKRGQDVALRCDPISGHVSLYWYRQALGQGPEFLTYFNYEAQQDKSGLPNDRFSAERPEGSISTLTIQRTEQRDSAMYRCASSFQNNEQFFGPGTRLTVL.

The chain links TRBV23-1 to TRBJ2-3; D not resolved. TRBV23-1 is labeled an ORF, and its function is uncertain. The CDR3 loop spans 12 amino acids. V was shortened by 7 bases and J by 7 bases, with 12 bases between the two germline ends. The CDR3 spells CASNPQANTQYF. As DNA, the CDR3 is TGCGCCAGCAACCCCCAGGCAAATACGCAGTATTTT.

This chain uses TRBV5-4 with TRBJ2-3; TRBD2 matches 7 bases. V trimming: 0 bases; J trimming: 0 bases; junction bases outside the gene matches: 4. Germline V gene sequence: CDR1 SGHNT, CDR2 YYREEE (reference sequence). CDR3 length: 16 residues. The CDR3 DNA reads TGTGCCAGCAGCTTGGATCTAGCGGCTAGCACAGATACGCAGTATTTT. It yields the protein CASSLDLAASTDTQYF.

The rearrangement joins TRBV5-6 to TRBJ2-1, with D perhaps TRBD1 (8 bases). Trimming removed 2 bases at V and 6 bases at J, with 15 bases between. The CDR3 runs 15 residues. CDR1 and CDR2 from the germline V gene are SGHDT and YYEEEE. DNA for the CDR3: TGTGCCAGCAGCTTAACAGGGGGAGGGGGCAATGAGCAGTTCTTC. It translates to CASSLTGGGGNEQFF. The variable domain in full, with the rest retrieved from reference TRBV5-6 and TRBJ2-1, is DAGVTQSPTHLIKTRGQQVTLRCSPKSGHDTVSWYQQALGQGPQFIFQYYEEEERQRGNFPDRFSGHQFPNYSSELNVNALLLGDSALYLCASSLTGGGGNEQFFGPGTRLTVL.

The rearrangement links TRBV7-2 to TRBJ2-7, with D uncertain. V was clipped by 7 bases and J by 3 bases, with 13 bases between them. CDR1 and CDR2 from the germline V gene are SGHTA and FQGNSA. The CDR3 is made up of 13 amino acids. CDR3 bases: TGTGCCAGCACACAGCCCTTTGACTACGAGCAGTACTTC. Its protein product is CASTQPFDYEQYF. Together with reference TRBV7-2 and TRBJ2-7, the CDR3 gives the full variable domain: GAGVSQSPSNKVTEKGKDVELRCDPISGHTALYWYRQSLGQGLEFLIYFQGNSAPDKSGLPSDRFSAERTGGSVSTLTIQRTQQEDSAVYLCASTQPFDYEQYFGPGTRLTVT.

This chain joins TRBV7-2 and TRBJ2-3, with 8 bases matching TRBD1. From germline, CDR1 is SGHTA and CDR2 FQGNSA. The CDR3 consists of 15 residues. With 4 bases clipped from V and 4 bases from J, the junction kept 7 bases outside the gene matches. The chain's CDR3 is CASSSQGARPDTQYF. The CDR3 nucleotides read TGTGCCAGCAGCTCCCAGGGGGCGCGCCCAGATACGCAGTATTTT. The variable domain in full, completed from reference TRBV7-2 and TRBJ2-3, reads GAGVSQSPSNKVTEKGKDVELRCDPISGHTALYWYRQSLGQGLEFLIYFQGNSAPDKSGLPSDRFSAERTGGSVSTLTIQRTQQEDSAVYLCASSSQGARPDTQYFGPGTRLTVL.

The chain combines TRBV6-5 with TRBJ2-7, with D possibly TRBD2 on 5 matching bases. V lost 8 bases and J 0 bases, leaving 14 bases between the germline ends. The germline gives CDR1 MNHEY, CDR2 SVGAGI. This CDR3 has 14 residues. For the CDR3, the DNA is TGTGCCAGCGGCGTACAGCGGACCTCCTACGAGCAGTACTTC. This sequence encodes CASGVQRTSYEQYF.

The V call is TRBV5-1, the J call TRBJ1-2; D uncertain. V dropped 1 base and J dropped 6 bases, with 10 bases sitting between them. The CDR3 has 13 amino acids. Germline V gene data show CDR1 as SGHRS and CDR2 as YFSETQ. DNA for the CDR3: TGCGCCAGCAGCTTGAGTGGGGAGGATGGCTACACCTTC. The encoded protein is CASSLSGEDGYTF.

This clone was seen a few times. The V gene is TRBV27, the J gene TRBJ2-1; tentative D call: TRBD1 (5 bases). The CDR3 sequence is 14 residues long. Germline V gene lookup returns CDR1 MNHEY and CDR2 SMNVEV (reference sequence). V lost 8 bases and J lost 0, with 11 bases in between. CDR3 in DNA: TGTGCCAGCTGGACACGTAGCTCCTACAATGAGCAGTTCTTC. Its protein is CASWTRSSYNEQFF.

The rearrangement joins TRBV29-1 to TRBJ2-7; TRBD1 aligns across 8 bases. CDR1 is SQVTM, CDR2 ANQGSEA, per germline. With 7 bases clipped from V and 2 bases from J, the junction kept 7 bases outside the gene matches. The CDR3 loop spans 13 amino acids. CDR3 residues: CSAMTGEPYEQYF. The CDR3 nucleotides read TGCAGCGCAATGACAGGGGAGCCCTACGAGCAGTACTTC.

For the CDR3, the DNA is TGTGCCAGCAGTTACTCGGGGACAGGCCAGGCTCTTGGCTACACCTTC. Amino acid sequence: CASSYSGTGQALGYTF. V gene TRBV6-5 combines with J gene TRBJ1-2; 8 nucleotides align to TRBD1. The CDR3 consists of 16 residues. The junction had 10 bases not matched to a gene; V was cut back by 0 bases and J by 7 bases. Germline CDR1 is MNHEY and CDR2 is SVGAGI.

The chain couples TRBV5-4 to TRBJ2-7; unclear D gene. The ends were cut back, 1 base at V and 0 bases at J, with 11 bases in the middle. The CDR3 contains 15 residues. Per the germline V gene, CDR1 is SGHNT and CDR2 is YYREEE (reference sequence). The CDR3 here is CASSLWQVPSYEQYF. The CDR3 region has the DNA TGTGCCAGCAGCTTGTGGCAGGTCCCCTCCTACGAGCAGTACTTC.

J is TRBJ2-1 and V is TRBV9; TRBD1 matches 7 bases. The CDR3 runs 15 residues. Germline lookup yields CDR1 SGDLS and CDR2 YYNGEE. V gave up 0 bases and J gave up 9 bases; unmatched junction bases: 9. The DNA of the CDR3 is TGTGCCAGCAGCGTAGCTACGGCGGCAGGGGGTGAGCAGTTCTTC. Its translation is CASSVATAAGGEQFF.